The 29 T cell receptor beta chains reported below all come from one sample, sequenced in a study of shared clonotypes between healthy human individuals. Produced via immunoSEQ multiplex PCR; TCRdb's table is partial and in-frame only. The sample has 450,000 to 550,000 clones; approximately 85% are singletons. Sequencing was done on a sample of PBMCs. These receptors were obtained from a middle-aged woman in good health. Some clones in this sample may be carry-over from other donors' samples.

On this clone itself: The sample holds other DNA sequences that translate to the same CDR3. The chain joins TRBV28 to TRBJ1-1; TRBD1 matches 11 bases. J gave up 2 bases and V 2 bases, and 1 base lay outside the gene matches. CDR3 length equals 15 residues. The V gene's germline CDR1 is MDHEN and CDR2 SYDVKM. The CDR3 DNA reads as TGTGCCAGCAGTTTAAGGACAGGGGGCAACACTGAAGCTTTCTTT. Translating gives CASSLRTGGNTEAFF.

Note on this clone: Other DNA sequences in this sample translate to the same CDR3. The rearrangement joins TRBV7-9 to TRBJ2-7; 7 bases match TRBD2. The germline CDR1 and CDR2 sequences are SEHNR and FQNEAQ (reference sequence). CDR3 size: 12 residues. V dropped 4 bases and J dropped 3; count of bases not matched to a gene: 0. CDR3 region: CASSSSGYEQYF. The CDR3 nucleotides are TGTGCCAGCAGCTCTAGCGGCTACGAGCAGTACTTC. The full variable domain, in which reference TRBV7-9 and TRBJ2-7 provide the parts outside the CDR3, is DTGVSQNPRHKITKRGQNVTFRCDPISEHNRLYWYRQTLGQGPEFLTYFQNEAQLEKSRLLSDRFSAERPKGSFSTLEIQRTEQGDSAMYLCASSSSGYEQYFGPGTRLTVT.

The chain joins TRBV28 to TRBJ2-7; TRBD1 aligns across 8 bases. From germline, CDR1 is MDHEN and CDR2 SYDVKM. This CDR3 has 14 residues. The trim removed 5 bases at V and 2 bases at J, leaving 5 bases unmatched. The DNA of the CDR3 is TGTGCCAGCAGTACCACGGACAGGGCCTACGAGCAGTACTTC. The encoded protein is CASSTTDRAYEQYF. The complete variable domain, with remaining parts taken from reference TRBV28 and TRBJ2-7, reads DVKVTQSSRYLVKRTGEKVFLECVQDMDHENMFWYRQDPGLGLRLIYFSYDVKMKEKGDIPEGYSVSREKKERFSLILESASTNQTSMYLCASSTTDRAYEQYFGPGTRLTVT.

DNA of the CDR3: TGTGCCTGGAGTGGAATGACAGGGGTACGGTACGAGCAGTACTTC. Translated: CAWSGMTGVRYEQYF. This rearrangement joins TRBV30 to TRBJ2-5, with 8 bases aligning to TRBD1. Near its end, the DNA agrees better with TRBJ2-7, so the J call may be wrong. The CDR3 is 15 amino acids. The germline V gene encodes CDR1 GTSNPN and CDR2 SVGIG (reference sequence).

This clone was seen only once. The chain employs TRBV18 and TRBJ2-1; possibly TRBD2 for D (5 bases). This CDR3 region has 15 residues. Per germline, CDR1 KGHSH and CDR2 LQKENI. V was shortened by 2 bases and J by 3 bases, with 11 bases between the two germline ends. The CDR3 DNA reads TGTGCCAGCTCACCAACGAGCGGCAACTACAATGAGCAGTTCTTC. Residues: CASSPTSGNYNEQFF.

This clone has just one count. The chain is built from TRBV2 and TRBJ2-2; no clear D gene. The ends were cut back, 4 bases at V and 3 bases at J, with 3 bases in the middle. The CDR3 is 12 amino acids. Germline V gives CDR1 SNHLY, CDR2 FYNNEI. The CDR3 nucleotides read TGTGCCAGCAGTGTGGACACCGGGGAGCTGTTTTTT. Residues: CASSVDTGELFF. Based on the CDR3 plus reference TRBV2 and TRBJ2-2, the full variable domain is EPEVTQTPSHQVTQMGQEVILRCVPISNHLYFYWYRQILGQKVEFLVSFYNNEISEKSEIFDDQFSVERPDGSNFTLKIRSTKLEDSAMYFCASSVDTGELFFGEGSRLTVL.

V usage is TRBV6-6 and J usage is TRBJ1-2, with D unresolved. The CDR3 spans 13 residues. CDR1 is MNHNY and CDR2 is SVGAGI in the germline V gene (reference sequence). Trimming shortened V by 0 bases and J by 6 bases, and 8 bases separated the two germline ends. The CDR3 nucleotides read TGTGCCAGCAGTTACTCGGTGAGAAATGGCTACACCTTC. Protein: CASSYSVRNGYTF.

This chain joins TRBV7-2 and TRBJ2-5; possible D gene TRBD1, 6 bases. V lost 2 bases, J lost 5 bases, and 24 bases lay in between. The germline CDR1 and CDR2 sequences are SGHTA and FQGNSA. CDR3 length: 18 residues. CDR3 sequence: CASSLFRKSTGSRETQYF. CDR3 nucleotides: TGTGCCAGCAGCTTATTTCGCAAGAGTACAGGGTCCCGGGAGACCCAGTACTTC.

This clone was seen only once. This sequence joins TRBV7-9 and TRBJ2-3; no clear D. V lost 5 bases and J 6 bases, leaving 21 bases between the germline ends. CDR3 length equals 16 residues. CDR1 and CDR2 (germline): SEHNR, FQNEAQ (reference sequence). The CDR3 reads CASSRGARLPDDTQYF. The DNA of the CDR3 is TGTGCCAGCAGCCGCGGAGCGAGATTACCCGATGATACGCAGTATTTT.

With regard to this clone: A far larger clone is only one base removed, so a read error is likely. The chain is built from TRBV2 and TRBJ2-3; D remains ambiguous. V lost 6 bases to trimming and J lost 2 bases, with 9 bases between them. This CDR3 comprises 13 residues. Germline-derived CDR1 and CDR2 are SNHLY and FYNNEI. CDR3 residues: CASSTGTTDTQYF. The CDR3 DNA sequence: TGTGCCAGCAGCACGGGTACCACAGATACGCAGTATTTT.

The chain links TRBV28 to TRBJ2-1; D may correspond to TRBD1 or TRBD2 (5 bases each). Trimming shortened V by 7 bases and J by 4 bases, and 11 bases separated the two germline ends. The CDR3 is made up of 13 amino acids. From germline, CDR1 is MDHEN and CDR2 SYDVKM. The CDR3 loop reads CASKGERYNEQFF. The CDR3 DNA reads TGTGCCAGCAAAGGGGAGAGGTACAATGAGCAGTTCTTC. Combining the CDR3 with reference TRBV28 and TRBJ2-1 gives the whole variable domain DVKVTQSSRYLVKRTGEKVFLECVQDMDHENMFWYRQDPGLGLRLIYFSYDVKMKEKGDIPEGYSVSREKKERFSLILESASTNQTSMYLCASKGERYNEQFFGPGTRLTVL.

This chain connects TRBV4-1 to TRBJ2-5, with D possibly matching TRBD1 (5 bases). The CDR3 has 16 residues. V lost 3 bases and J lost 5, with 19 bases in between. Germline CDR1 MGHRA, CDR2 YSYEKL. Here the CDR3 DNA reads TGCGCCAGCAGCCATATCCGGGCAGGGTTGACGGAGACCCAGTACTTC. Translating gives CASSHIRAGLTETQYF.

The chain couples TRBV30 to TRBJ1-1; no clear D. V lost 5 bases to trimming and J lost 0 bases, with 7 bases between them. CDR3 length: 12 amino acids. CDR1 and CDR2 (germline): GTSNPN, SVGIG (reference sequence). The CDR3 sequence: CAWGIMNTEAFF. CDR3 nucleotides: TGTGCCTGGGGGATCATGAACACTGAAGCTTTCTTT.

The chain joins TRBV5-4 to TRBJ2-5; weak D call: TRBD1 (5 bases). TRBJ2-7 explains the end of the DNA better; the J call may be wrong. Germline loops: CDR1 SGHNT, CDR2 YYREEE (reference sequence). The CDR3 has 15 amino acids. The CDR3 here is CASGNGVGASYEQYF. The CDR3 DNA reads as TGTGCCAGCGGAAATGGGGTTGGGGCCTCCTACGAGCAGTACTTC.

The chain recombines TRBV10-2 with TRBJ2-7; D perhaps matches TRBD2 (5 bases). Per germline, CDR1 WSHSY and CDR2 SAAADI. Trimming shortened V by 2 bases and J by 4 bases, and 12 bases separated the two germline ends. The CDR3 has 14 amino acids. This chain's CDR3 is CASSEGPRTYEQYF. The CDR3, as DNA: TGCGCCAGCAGTGAGGGGCCCAGGACTTACGAGCAGTACTTC.

This chain links TRBV5-4 with TRBJ2-7; D remains unclear. Germline V CDR1 and CDR2: SGHNT, YYREEE (reference sequence). The V and J ends lost 5 bases and 4 bases respectively, with 10 bases between them. The CDR3 length is 12 residues. The CDR3 here is CASRKDWYEQYF. The CDR3 DNA reads as TGTGCCAGCAGAAAAGACTGGTACGAGCAGTACTTC.

Notes on this clone: The same CDR3 arises from other DNA sequences in this sample as well. This sequence joins TRBV4-2 and TRBJ2-6; maybe TRBD2 (5 bases). CDR3 length: 16 amino acids. Germline V lookup: CDR1 LGHNA, CDR2 YNFKEQ. Trimming pared 0 bases from V and 1 base from J, leaving 7 bases between. CDR3 in amino acids: CASSQESGSGANVLTF. In DNA form, the CDR3 reads TGTGCCAGCAGCCAAGAATCGGGGTCTGGGGCCAACGTCCTGACTTTC.

In this sample, this clone turned up a few times. The V gene is TRBV11-2, the J gene TRBJ2-3, with TRBD2 as a possible D gene (6 bases). Germline CDR1 SGHAT, CDR2 FQNNGV. This CDR3 contains 16 residues. The V end was cut by 5 bases, the J end by 1 base, with 16 bases between. CDR3 sequence: CASSRTGGGRTDTQYF. As DNA, the CDR3 is TGTGCCAGCAGCCGGACCGGGGGAGGTCGCACAGATACGCAGTATTTT. Using reference TRBV11-2 and TRBJ2-3 for the parts outside the CDR3, the full variable domain is EAGVAQSPRYKIIEKRQSVAFWCNPISGHATLYWYQQILGQGPKLLIQFQNNGVVDDSQLPKDRFSAERLKGVDSTLKIQPAKLEDSAVYLCASSRTGGGRTDTQYFGPGTRLTVL.

CDR3 sequence reads: CASSLSGFGPDTQYF. The CDR3 DNA reads as TGTGCCAGCAGTTTATCGGGGTTCGGTCCAGATACGCAGTATTTT. The chain uses TRBV27 and TRBJ2-3; no firm D call. Germline assignment: CDR1 MNHEY and CDR2 SMNVEV (reference sequence). This CDR3 has 15 amino acids. With 0 bases removed from V and 4 bases from J, the gap between germline ends came to 11 bases.

The table lists this clone with many counts. CDR3 sequence: CASSNRGNIYEQYF. The CDR3 DNA is TGTGCCAGCAGCAACAGGGGAAATATCTACGAGCAGTACTTC. The chain joins TRBV14 to TRBJ2-7; 7 bases fit TRBD1. The CDR3 spans 14 residues. In germline, CDR1 is SGHDN, CDR2 FVKESK. After removal of 5 bases from V and 3 bases from J, the junction contained 7 bases not matched to a gene.

The chain combines TRBV15 with TRBJ2-2; the match to TRBD1 covers 9 bases. Looked up from germline, CDR1 is LNHNV and CDR2 is YYDKDF (reference sequence). The CDR3 runs 14 residues. Trimming took 6 bases from V and 6 from J; bases not matched to a gene: 5. CDR3: CATRGQGGAGELFF. CDR3 DNA sequence: TGTGCCACCAGGGGACAGGGCGGGGCCGGGGAGCTGTTTTTT.

In its sample, this clone was seen a few times. The chain has TRBV4-3 and TRBJ2-2, with D uncertain. V gave up 4 bases and J gave up 5 bases, with 8 bases separating them. Germline loops: CDR1 LGHNA, CDR2 YSLEER. The CDR3 loop spans 13 amino acids. The CDR3 sequence: CASSPSRTGELFF. CDR3 DNA sequence: TGCGCCAGCAGCCCATCGCGAACCGGGGAGCTGTTTTTT.

The V gene is TRBV11-2, the J gene TRBJ2-7; TRBD2 aligns across 8 bases. The germline V gene has CDR1 SGHAT and CDR2 FQNNGV. The ends lost 4 bases at V and 0 bases at J; junction bases unmatched: 5. The CDR3 runs 15 residues. CDR3 protein: CASSSGSGISYEQYF. The CDR3 nucleotides are TGTGCCAGCAGCTCCGGTAGCGGGATCTCCTACGAGCAGTACTTC. Based on the CDR3 plus reference TRBV11-2 and TRBJ2-7, the full variable domain is EAGVAQSPRYKIIEKRQSVAFWCNPISGHATLYWYQQILGQGPKLLIQFQNNGVVDDSQLPKDRFSAERLKGVDSTLKIQPAKLEDSAVYLCASSSGSGISYEQYFGPGTRLTVT.

CDR3 nucleotides: TGTGCCAGCAGTTCCCCCCGTATTTCTAAGCGGGAGGTTGGGGATACGCAGTATTTT. This gives the protein CASSSPRISKREVGDTQYF. The rearrangement uses TRBV28 and TRBJ2-3; 9 bases align to TRBD2. V lost 4 bases, J lost 6 bases, and 20 bases stayed unmatched. The CDR3 loop spans 19 amino acids. Germline V CDR1 and CDR2: MDHEN, SYDVKM.

This clone was observed many times. The chain has TRBV4-2 and TRBJ2-7, with 7 bases matching TRBD1. CDR1 and CDR2 from the germline V gene are LGHNA and YNFKEQ. V lost 4 bases to trimming and J lost 3 bases; unmatched junction nucleotides: 9. CDR3 length: 15 residues. Here the CDR3 reads CASSRRTGEGYEQYF. CDR3 sequence (DNA): TGTGCCAGCAGCCGAAGAACAGGGGAAGGCTACGAGCAGTACTTC.

The J gene is TRBJ2-5, the V gene TRBV28; 10 nucleotides line up with TRBD1. From germline, CDR1 is MDHEN and CDR2 SYDVKM. The CDR3 runs to 15 residues. The junction had 11 bases not matched to a gene; V was cut back by 8 bases and J by 5 bases. CDR3 sequence (DNA): TGTGCCAGCGAGGGACAGGGGAGAGGAGAGGAGACCCAGTACTTC. It translates to CASEGQGRGEETQYF. Supplemented by reference TRBV28 and TRBJ2-5, the full variable domain reads DVKVTQSSRYLVKRTGEKVFLECVQDMDHENMFWYRQDPGLGLRLIYFSYDVKMKEKGDIPEGYSVSREKKERFSLILESASTNQTSMYLCASEGQGRGEETQYFGPGTRLLVL.

CDR3 sequence reads: CATRTSGSGYEQYF. The CDR3 nucleotides are TGTGCCACCAGGACTAGCGGGAGTGGCTACGAGCAGTACTTC. The chain carries TRBV28 and TRBJ2-7, with 13 bases fitting TRBD2. Germline CDR1 reads MDHEN; CDR2 reads SYDVKM. The CDR3 totals 14 residues. The ends lost 10 bases at V and 3 bases at J; junction bases unmatched: 6.

This clone was observed once. The chain joins TRBV10-1 to TRBJ2-7, with D possibly being TRBD1 or TRBD2 (5 bases each). CDR3 length: 14 amino acids. Trimming took 7 bases from V and 4 from J, leaving 17 bases between them. The V gene's germline CDR1 is WNHNN and CDR2 SYGVQD (reference sequence). The CDR3 loop is CASIPGTRDYEQYF. CDR3 sequence (DNA): TGCGCCAGCATTCCCGGGACCAGGGATTACGAGCAGTACTTC.

This clone was detected once. Written as DNA, the CDR3 is TGTGCCAGCAGCCAAAGCCTCCAAGAGACCCAGTACTTC. Protein: CASSQSLQETQYF. The chain has TRBV7-6 and TRBJ2-5; no reliable D call. The CDR3 is made up of 13 amino acids. V lost 5 bases, J lost 1 base, and 8 bases lay in between. In germline, CDR1 is SGHVS, CDR2 FNYEAQ.